The next 32 T cell receptor beta chains were all read from a single sample in a study of cytomegalovirus exposure and HLA in healthy donors. PCR primers comprised 60 Vbeta and 13 Jbeta primers. Only in-frame clones appear in the TCRdb table, and some are missing; sequencing was by immunoSEQ multiplex PCR. The sample contains 30,000 to 45,000 clones, 86% of which appear only once. The specimen sequenced was PBMCs. All receptors derive from a woman aged 40 to 50 in good health and CMV-seropositive.

The chain uses TRBV4-3 and TRBJ1-4; possibly TRBD1 for D (5 bases). Deletions cut 0 bases from V and 5 bases from J, with 16 bases between. Germline V gene sequence: CDR1 LGHNA, CDR2 YSLEER. The CDR3 sequence is 17 residues long. CDR3 sequence reads: CASSQDGGYDRNEKLFF. The CDR3 coding sequence is TGCGCCAGCAGCCAAGATGGCGGTTATGACAGAAATGAAAAACTGTTTTTT.

The chain has TRBV29-1 and TRBJ1-3; tentatively, D is TRBD1 (6 bases). CDR3 length: 13 amino acids. Germline V lookup: CDR1 SQVTM, CDR2 ANQGSEA. Trimming left V 7 bases short and J 9 bases short, with 19 bases between. The CDR3 loop is CSALGGAGATIYF. DNA for the CDR3: TGCAGCGCCTTGGGGGGCGCGGGGGCCACCATATATTTT.

The chain is built from TRBV5-6 and TRBJ1-2; perhaps TRBD1 as D (6 bases). The germline CDR1 and CDR2 sequences are SGHDT and YYEEEE. V was clipped by 0 bases and J by 8 bases, with 14 bases between them. The CDR3 is 14 amino acids. The CDR3 sequence is CASSLGQVEMGYTF. Written as DNA, the CDR3 is TGTGCCAGCAGCTTGGGACAGGTTGAAATGGGCTACACCTTC.

J is TRBJ2-7 and V is TRBV30; TRBD1 is a possible D gene (6 bases). Trimming took 2 bases from V and 4 from J, leaving 12 bases between them. The germline V gene has CDR1 GTSNPN and CDR2 SVGIG (reference sequence). The CDR3 sequence is 13 residues long. The DNA for the CDR3 is TGTGCCTGGAGTACCGGGACACTGTACGAGCAGTACTTC. This gives the protein CAWSTGTLYEQYF.

This clone was seen once. This chain uses TRBV29-1 with TRBJ2-7; the D gene is possibly TRBD1 (6 bases). This CDR3 spans 14 amino acids. V was pared by 3 bases and J by 5 bases, with 17 bases between. Germline V gene sequence: CDR1 SQVTM, CDR2 ANQGSEA. The CDR3 DNA is TGCAGCGTTGAGTTCTTAGACAGGTTAGACGAGCAGTACTTC. It yields the protein CSVEFLDRLDEQYF.

The chain is built from TRBV18 and TRBJ1-4; D is perhaps TRBD1 (6 bases). Per germline, CDR1 KGHSH and CDR2 LQKENI. V lost 3 bases, J lost 5 bases, and 13 bases lay in between. The CDR3 is made up of 15 amino acids. The CDR3 DNA is TGTGCCAGCTCACCGGGGGGGGCTCGCAATGAAAAACTGTTTTTT. Its protein product is CASSPGGARNEKLFF.

The V call is TRBV7-6, the J call TRBJ1-4; no firm D call. The CDR3 extends over 15 amino acids. CDR1 is SGHVS and CDR2 is FNYEAQ in the germline V gene. Trimming took off 4 bases at V and 2 bases at J, with 11 bases between the two ends. The CDR3 here is CASSSQAATNEKLFF. Here the CDR3 DNA reads TGTGCCAGCAGCTCCCAAGCGGCCACTAATGAAAAACTGTTTTTT.

The rearrangement links TRBV30 to TRBJ1-2, with a tentative D call TRBD1 (6 bases). Germline V gene lookup returns CDR1 GTSNPN and CDR2 SVGIG (reference sequence). The V and J ends lost 5 bases and 5 bases respectively, with 27 bases between them. The CDR3 extends over 17 amino acids. The CDR3 loop reads CAWRSGDGGAVPYGYTF. The DNA for the CDR3 is TGTGCCTGGCGGAGTGGGGATGGGGGCGCAGTCCCTTATGGCTACACCTTC.

The CDR3 nucleotides are TGTGCCAGCAACTCACACAGGTTTGAAGCTTTCTTT. Translation gives CASNSHRFEAFF. V and J are TRBV6-1 and TRBJ1-1; the D gene is possibly TRBD1 (5 bases). The germline V gene encodes CDR1 MNHNS and CDR2 SASEGT. The CDR3 contains 12 residues. The V gene lost 7 bases and the J gene lost 7 bases, with 13 bases spanning the gap.

The V call is TRBV5-5, the J call TRBJ2-1, with D perhaps matching TRBD2 (5 bases). With 1 base removed from V and 0 bases from J, the gap between germline ends came to 8 bases. CDR1 and CDR2 from the germline V gene are SGHKS and YYEKEE (reference sequence). The CDR3 spans 15 residues. The CDR3: CASSLRGSSYNEQFF. The CDR3 coding sequence is TGTGCCAGCAGCTTGCGAGGGAGCTCCTACAATGAGCAGTTCTTC.

The chain uses TRBV28 and TRBJ2-1; 9 bases map to TRBD1. Germline lookup yields CDR1 MDHEN and CDR2 SYDVKM. Trimming removed 5 bases from V and 9 bases from J; junction bases left unmatched: 11. This CDR3 contains 15 residues. CDR3 bases: TGTGCCAGCAGTCGAGGAGGGACAGGGTCCAGTGAGCAGTTCTTC. It yields the protein CASSRGGTGSSEQFF.

V and J are TRBV9 and TRBJ1-1; D is unclear. This CDR3 is built from 13 residues. Trimming shortened V by 4 bases and J by 0 bases, and 7 bases separated the two germline ends. Germline V gene sequence: CDR1 SGDLS, CDR2 YYNGEE. CDR3 loop: CASSFQVNTEAFF. The CDR3 nucleotides are TGTGCCAGCAGCTTCCAGGTGAACACTGAAGCTTTCTTT.

The chain links TRBV28 to TRBJ1-6; 9 bases map to TRBD1. The CDR3 runs 12 residues. CDR1 is MDHEN and CDR2 is SYDVKM in the germline V gene. Trimming at V came to 6 bases and at J to 9 bases, leaving 0 bases not matched to a gene. The CDR3 DNA sequence: TGTGCCAGCAGGGACAGGGGTTCACCCCTCCACTTT. It yields the protein CASRDRGSPLHF.

CDR3 coding DNA: TGTGCCAGCAGCTTAGGGGCAGGGTCTAGCACAGATACGCAGTATTTT. Its translation is CASSLGAGSSTDTQYF. This chain uses TRBV11-2 with TRBJ2-3, with D possibly matching TRBD1 (5 bases). Looked up from germline, CDR1 is SGHAT and CDR2 is FQNNGV. V shed 1 base and J shed 0 bases, with 11 bases lying between them. The CDR3 extends over 16 amino acids.

The genes are TRBV19 and TRBJ1-5, with a weak D call TRBD1 (5 bases). The CDR3 length is 19 residues. The V end was cut by 3 bases, the J end by 6 bases, with 27 bases between. Germline CDR1 is LNHDA and CDR2 is SQIVND (reference sequence). The CDR3 spells CASSITGPGVGQAGQPQHF. Here the CDR3 DNA reads TGTGCCAGTAGTATTACAGGACCGGGAGTTGGGCAAGCGGGTCAGCCCCAGCATTTT.

The V call is TRBV7-8, the J call TRBJ1-5, with TRBD1 identical over 9 bases. Germline V gene lookup returns CDR1 SGHVS and CDR2 FQNEAQ. There are 15 residues in the CDR3. Trimming removed 3 bases from V and 9 bases from J; junction bases left unmatched: 9. The CDR3 region is CASSFGQGWDWPQHF. In DNA, the CDR3 is TGTGCCAGCAGCTTCGGACAGGGGTGGGATTGGCCCCAGCATTTT.

This clone has just one count. The chain uses TRBV28 and TRBJ1-4, with D perhaps TRBD1 (5 bases). CDR3 length equals 12 residues. V dropped 6 bases and J dropped 5 bases, with 7 bases sitting between them. The V gene's germline CDR1 is MDHEN and CDR2 SYDVKM. CDR3 DNA sequence: TGTGCCAGCAGACCAGGGAATGAAAAACTGTTTTTT. It is translated as CASRPGNEKLFF.

This rearrangement joins TRBV6-1 to TRBJ1-4; 7 positions match TRBD1. Germline V CDR1 and CDR2: MNHNS, SASEGT. V lost 2 bases to trimming and J lost 16 bases; unmatched junction nucleotides: 7. The CDR3 is 12 residues long. The CDR3 sequence: CASSESTGTAFF. In nucleotides, the CDR3 is TGTGCCAGCAGTGAATCAACCGGGACAGCGTTTTTT.

The chain joins TRBV6-1 to TRBJ2-7; perhaps TRBD1 as D (5 bases). Trimming cost V 0 bases and J 6 bases, with 9 bases left between them. The CDR3 extends over 13 amino acids. The germline V gene encodes CDR1 MNHNS and CDR2 SASEGT. CDR3 coding DNA: TGTGCCAGCAGTGAAGCGCCAGGGTTCGAGCAGTACTTC. Its protein product is CASSEAPGFEQYF.

The chain carries TRBV29-1 and TRBJ2-3, with D possibly being TRBD1 (6 bases). CDR3 length equals 13 residues. Germline V gene sequence: CDR1 SQVTM, CDR2 ANQGSEA. V was trimmed by 7 bases and J by 1 base, leaving 12 bases between them. The CDR3 bases are TGCAGCGGGGGGCGGTTCGGCACAGATACGCAGTATTTT. This encodes CSGGRFGTDTQYF.

This chain uses TRBV7-8 with TRBJ2-3; D unresolved. This CDR3 is built from 13 residues. CDR1 and CDR2 (germline): SGHVS, FQNEAQ. V was trimmed by 5 bases and J by 9 bases, leaving 15 bases between them. In DNA, the CDR3 is TGTGCCAGCAGCCCGCGAGTTGTGGTCACGCAGTATTTT. Protein product: CASSPRVVVTQYF.

The V and J genes are TRBV19 and TRBJ1-5, with D tentatively TRBD1 (6 bases). This CDR3 is built from 16 residues. The germline gives CDR1 LNHDA, CDR2 SQIVND (reference sequence). V lost 8 bases, J lost 15 bases, and 32 bases lay in between. This CDR3 reads CASSSIDSGTTRVGHF. In DNA, the CDR3 is TGTGCCAGTTCTTCTATAGATTCCGGGACAACTCGAGTTGGGCATTTT.

The chain couples TRBV6-1 to TRBJ2-3, with D tentatively TRBD2 (6 bases). This CDR3 spans 13 amino acids. Germline loops: CDR1 MNHNS, CDR2 SASEGT. Trimming pared 5 bases from V and 3 bases from J, leaving 9 bases between. This chain's CDR3 is CASSRAGTDTQYF. As DNA, the CDR3 is TGTGCCAGCAGTAGGGCGGGAACAGATACGCAGTATTTT.

This chain uses TRBV18 with TRBJ2-5; possible D gene TRBD2, 6 bases. The J call may not be correct, given that the DNA end is closer to TRBJ2-7. The CDR3 contains 14 residues. Germline CDR1 reads KGHSH; CDR2 reads LQKENI. The CDR3, as DNA: TGTGCCAGCTCACCGATCGGAGGGTCCTACGAGCAGTACTTC. Residues: CASSPIGGSYEQYF.

The V call is TRBV5-1, the J call TRBJ2-5, with 8 bases matching TRBD2. Germline values: CDR1 SGHRS, CDR2 YFSETQ. J gave up 3 bases and V 4 bases, and 5 bases lay outside the gene matches. The CDR3 spans 14 residues. The CDR3 protein is CASSGGGHEETQYF. The CDR3 nucleotides are TGCGCCAGCAGCGGCGGGGGGCACGAAGAGACCCAGTACTTC.

The V call is TRBV16, the J call TRBJ1-5, with D maybe TRBD1 (5 bases). From germline, CDR1 is KGHSY and CDR2 FQNENV. The CDR3 is made up of 15 amino acids. The V end lost 4 bases, the J end lost 3 bases, and 13 bases lay between the germline ends. The CDR3 bases are TGTGCCAGCAGCCCGACTCAAGGACACAATCAGCCCCAGCATTTT. It codes for CASSPTQGHNQPQHF.

The rearrangement uses TRBV7-8 and TRBJ1-5; D is unresolved. The CDR3 is 14 amino acids. Germline V gene lookup returns CDR1 SGHVS and CDR2 FQNEAQ. V was trimmed by 4 bases and J by 6 bases, leaving 13 bases between them. The CDR3: CASSSWTDRQPQHF. CDR3 DNA: TGTGCCAGCAGCTCCTGGACTGATCGTCAGCCCCAGCATTTT.

V and J are TRBV18 and TRBJ1-6; no definite D call. The germline gives CDR1 KGHSH, CDR2 LQKENI. CDR3 size: 14 residues. Trimming removed 1 base from V and 5 bases from J, with 6 bases in between. The CDR3 DNA sequence: TGTGCCAGCTCACCACGCGGAAATAATTCACCCCTCCACTTT. Its protein is CASSPRGNNSPLHF.

This clone has a handful of counts. The V and J genes are TRBV6-5 and TRBJ2-7, with 7 positions matching TRBD2. Germline assignment: CDR1 MNHEY and CDR2 SVGAGI. V lost 0 bases and J lost 6; bases outside the gene matches: 8. This CDR3 has 15 residues. This chain's CDR3 is CASSYSAGRGGEQYF. The DNA of the CDR3 is TGTGCCAGCAGTTACTCGGCGGGGAGGGGAGGCGAGCAGTACTTC.

This clone was seen a handful of times. This chain connects TRBV5-4 to TRBJ1-2; D unresolved. In germline, CDR1 is SGHNT, CDR2 YYREEE (reference sequence). The CDR3 is 15 amino acids. V lost 4 bases and J lost 5, with 18 bases in between. As DNA, the CDR3 is TGTGCCAGCAGCCCATTGGAGGCGACAAAGTATGGCTACACCTTC. This gives the protein CASSPLEATKYGYTF. The full variable domain, with the rest looked up from reference TRBV5-4 and TRBJ1-2, is ETGVTQSPTHLIKTRGQQVTLRCSSQSGHNTVSWYQQALGQGPQFIFQYYREEENGRGNFPPRFSGLQFPNYSSELNVNALELDDSALYLCASSPLEATKYGYTFGSGTRLTVV.

This clone has a single count. The chain has TRBV30 and TRBJ1-6; 9 bases are shared with TRBD1. CDR3 size: 15 residues. Germline V lookup: CDR1 GTSNPN, CDR2 SVGIG (reference sequence). V trimming: 1 base; J trimming: 7 bases; junction bases outside the gene matches: 5. The CDR3 region is CAWSALGQGNSPLHF. The DNA of the CDR3 is TGTGCCTGGAGTGCCCTGGGACAGGGAAATTCACCCCTCCACTTT.

The J gene is TRBJ1-5, the V gene TRBV6-5; no reliable D call. With 3 bases removed from V and 9 bases from J, the gap between germline ends came to 6 bases. Germline assignment: CDR1 MNHEY and CDR2 SVGAGI. This CDR3 has 11 amino acids. The CDR3 DNA reads as TGTGCCAGCAGTTATTCGGGGCCCCAGCATTTT. Protein: CASSYSGPQHF.